The TCR beta chain under discussion was sequenced for a study of siplizumab effects on memory and regulatory T cells. The CDR3 spans 11 residues. The ends were cut back, 3 bases at V and 5 bases at J, with 2 bases in the middle. Per the germline V gene, CDR1 is LGHNA and CDR2 is YNFKEQ. Clones were sequenced by immunoSEQ multiplex PCR, and TCRdb holds only the in-frame ones, with some missing. The sample yields about 85,000 clones, approximately 95% seen once. The rearrangement uses TRBV4-2 and TRBJ2-1; D is unclear. The source of this sequence is a human donor in good health. The sample comprised CD8+ T cells sorted from blood. The CDR3 loop reads CASSHNNEQFF. DNA of the CDR3: TGTGCCAGCAGCCATAACAATGAGCAGTTCTTC.